This TCR beta chain was retrieved from a study of Ad26.COV2.S vaccination and SARS-CoV-2 variants. Study-level results: With respect to non-spike TCR breadth, vaccine and placebo recipients were similar.

On this clone: What it binds is unknown.

Germline-derived CDR1 and CDR2 are LNHNV and YYDKDF (reference sequence). V was clipped by 0 bases and J by 1 base, with 19 bases between them. The CDR3 runs 20 residues. TCRdb's copy holds only in-frame clones and misses some; the assay was immunoSEQ multiplex PCR. The sample carries 410,000 or so clones, over 75% recorded once. Treatment denoted: about 20 received Ad26.COV2.S at low or high dose, single or two shots; about 5 received placebo; per-sample allocation not given. Vaccine and placebo recipients were sampled on day 63 after the first injection. The receptor comes from a person aged 18-60 years who received the Ad26.COV2.S COVID-19 vaccine or a placebo. This chain connects TRBV15 to TRBJ2-6; D may correspond to TRBD1 or TRBD2 (5 bases each). The specimen was peripheral blood, collected in a trial of Ad26.COV2.S vaccine versus placebo. CDR3 loop: CATSRDGGRYESSGANVLTF. The CDR3 nucleotides read TGTGCCACCAGCAGAGATGGGGGACGTTACGAGTCATCTGGGGCCAACGTCCTGACTTTC. Supplemented by reference TRBV15 and TRBJ2-6, the full variable domain reads DAMVIQNPRYQVTQFGKPVTLSCSQTLNHNVMYWYQQKSSQAPKLLFHYYDKDFNNEADTPDNFQSRRPNTSFCFLDIRSPGLGDTAMYLCATSRDGGRYESSGANVLTFGAGSRLTVL.